A single sample gave rise to the 29 T cell receptor beta chains below, sequenced in a study of Graves' ophthalmopathy and Graves' hyperthyroidism. Amplified TCR beta CDR3 regions were obtained using RNA transcripts as template. RT-PCR in the first round used HTBI primers; a second-round multiplex PCR followed. TCRdb recomputed calls from the multiplex PCR reads with MiXCR, one row per CDR3 protein. The profile shows approximately 480,000 distinct CDR3 sequences, approximately 15% of them singletons. The sequenced sample was blood. These receptor sequences come from a woman aged 25 to 45 with Graves' ophthalmopathy.

The sample holds many counts of this clonotype. The germline gene is not matched at one end of the junction; a read error may be the cause. In DNA form, the CDR3 reads TGCAGTGCTAGAGAGGCGGACTTCTCTGGAAACACTATATATTTT. Translated: CSAREADFSGNTIYF. The chain recombines TRBV20-1 with TRBJ1-3; no reliable D call. Germline CDR1 DFQATT, CDR2 SNEGSKA (reference sequence). CDR3 size: 15 residues.

This clonotype was detected many times. This chain uses TRBV12-3 or TRBV12-4 with TRBJ2-7, with TRBD2 identical over 14 bases. This CDR3 is built from 14 residues. Trimming at V came to 7 bases and at J to 12 bases, leaving 11 bases not matched to a gene. CDR3 residues: CASTLKGLAGGLYF. DNA for the CDR3: TGTGCCAGCACCTTGAAAGGACTAGCGGGGGGCCTGTACTTC.

The chain is built from TRBV18 and TRBJ2-5; 9 positions agree with TRBD1. Germline CDR1 reads KGHSH; CDR2 reads LQKENI. Trimming at V came to 4 bases and at J to 5 bases, leaving 5 bases not matched to a gene. This CDR3 comprises 14 residues. The CDR3 here is CASSQSTGGETQYF. DNA of the CDR3: TGTGCCAGCTCACAATCGACAGGGGGGGAGACCCAGTACTTC.

This clonotype has ten or more counts. This chain joins TRBV20-1 and TRBJ1-2; D not certain. V dropped 5 bases and J dropped 8 bases, with 15 bases sitting between them. CDR3 length: 12 amino acids. Per the germline V gene, CDR1 is DFQATT and CDR2 is SNEGSKA (reference sequence). CDR3 nucleotides: TGCAGTGCTGGTTCGGGGATAGGGGGCTACACCTTC. Translated: CSAGSGIGGYTF.

This clonotype came up many times. V is TRBV27 and J is TRBJ1-2; no definite D call. V lost 0 bases and J 10 bases, leaving 9 bases between the germline ends. The CDR3 runs 12 residues. Looked up from germline, CDR1 is MNHEY and CDR2 is SMNVEV (reference sequence). In nucleotides, the CDR3 is TGTGCCAGCAGTTTATCCGGGTTCGACTACACCTTC. Encoded protein: CASSLSGFDYTF.

V gene TRBV29-1 combines with J gene TRBJ2-7; 8 bases are shared with TRBD1. With 5 bases clipped from V and 0 bases from J, the junction kept 3 bases outside the gene matches. The CDR3 loop spans 13 amino acids. The germline V gene has CDR1 SQVTM and CDR2 ANQGSEA. The CDR3: CSVRTGSSYEQYF. CDR3 in DNA: TGCAGCGTTCGGACAGGGAGCTCCTACGAGCAGTACTTC.

This clonotype was found many times. This chain connects TRBV12-3 or TRBV12-4 to TRBJ2-2; D is possibly TRBD1 (6 bases). The CDR3 has 14 residues. V shed 5 bases and J shed 2 bases, with 9 bases lying between them. This chain's CDR3 is CASSEDRNTGELFF. CDR3 in DNA: TGTGCCAGCAGTGAGGACAGAAACACCGGGGAGCTGTTTTTT.

The gene calls are TRBV28 and TRBJ1-2; D ambiguous. The V and J ends lost 6 bases and 4 bases respectively, with 12 bases between them. The CDR3 is 13 residues long. Looked up from germline, CDR1 is MDHEN and CDR2 is SYDVKM. The CDR3 bases are TGTGCCAGCAGCCCACCGGAAAGCTATGGCTACACCTTC. Its translation: CASSPPESYGYTF.

This clonotype has a count of ten or more. The chain couples TRBV6-2 or TRBV6-3 to TRBJ2-7, with D unclear. This CDR3 has 14 residues. V was clipped by 2 bases and J by 3 bases, with 11 bases between them. The V gene's germline CDR1 is MNHEY and CDR2 SVGEGT. CDR3 nucleotides: TGTGCCAGCAGTTACGACGAGATCCGCTACGAGCAGTACTTC. Translation: CASSYDEIRYEQYF.

This clonotype was counted ten times or more. CDR3 DNA sequence: TGTGCCTGGAGTGTAGAGGACAGGGCTGCCTATGGCTACACCTTC. Translating gives CAWSVEDRAAYGYTF. The J gene is TRBJ1-2, the V gene TRBV30; 8 positions match TRBD1. V was clipped by 0 bases and J by 4 bases; unmatched bases: 7. The germline CDR1 and CDR2 sequences are GTSNPN and SVGIG (reference sequence). The CDR3 has 15 residues. The whole variable domain, remainder taken from reference TRBV30 and TRBJ1-2, is SQTIHQWPATLVQPVGSPLSLECTVEGTSNPNLYWYRQAAGRGLQLLFYSVGIGQISSEVPQNLSASRPQDRQFILSSKKLLLSDSGFYLCAWSVEDRAAYGYTFGSGTRLTVV.

The V and J genes are TRBV11-2 and TRBJ2-7; D may correspond to TRBD1 or TRBD2 (5 bases each). Germline CDR1 SGHAT, CDR2 FQNNGV. V dropped 4 bases and J dropped 2 bases, with 18 bases sitting between them. This CDR3 spans 16 amino acids. For the CDR3, the DNA is TGTGCCAGCAGCTCACATTCCGGGACCACAACCTACGAGCAGTACTTC. This codes for CASSSHSGTTTYEQYF.

This clonotype was picked up many times. The chain employs TRBV24-1 and TRBJ1-2; 8 bases line up with TRBD1. J lost 8 bases, V lost 4 bases, and 2 bases had no gene match. Germline loops: CDR1 KGHDR, CDR2 SFDVKD. This CDR3 has 12 amino acids. CDR3 sequence: CATSDRDRGYTF. The CDR3 nucleotides are TGTGCCACCAGTGACCGGGACAGGGGCTACACCTTC.

This clonotype has ten or more counts. V gene TRBV7-2 combines with J gene TRBJ2-5, with 8 bases matching TRBD2. The germline CDR1 and CDR2 sequences are SGHTA and FQGNSA. With 5 bases clipped from V and 1 base from J, the junction kept 12 bases outside the gene matches. CDR3 size: 17 residues. This CDR3 is CASSPLWERGSQETQYF. In DNA, the CDR3 is TGTGCCAGCAGCCCACTCTGGGAGCGGGGGAGCCAAGAGACCCAGTACTTC.

Comment on this clonotype: One end of the junction does not line up with germline, which may come from a read error. CDR3: CASSLVVGEHYF. For the CDR3, the DNA is TGTGCCAGCAGTTTAGTCGTCGGTGAGCATTACTTC. The rearrangement joins TRBV12-3 or TRBV12-4 to TRBJ2-7, with unresolved D. This CDR3 has 12 amino acids.

This clonotype came up many times. The chain has TRBV7-3 and TRBJ2-5, with TRBD2 as a possible D gene (6 bases). In germline, CDR1 is SGHTA, CDR2 FQGTGA. V was pared by 5 bases and J by 0 bases, with 10 bases between. The CDR3 is made up of 14 amino acids. CDR3 in amino acids: CASSPGGYQETQYF. CDR3 in DNA: TGTGCCAGCAGCCCTGGGGGGTACCAAGAGACCCAGTACTTC.

This clonotype was counted at least ten times. This chain links TRBV20-1 with TRBJ1-1; maybe TRBD1 (5 bases). This CDR3 is 13 amino acids long. V dropped 6 bases and J dropped 1 base, with 12 bases sitting between them. The germline CDR1 and CDR2 sequences are DFQATT and SNEGSKA (reference sequence). The CDR3 sequence: CSARMTANTEAFF. For the CDR3, the DNA is TGCAGTGCCAGAATGACAGCGAACACTGAAGCTTTCTTT.

About this clonotype: This sequence may be a read error, since a much larger clone differs from it by one base. The chain uses TRBV7-9 and TRBJ2-5; TRBD2 matches 9 bases. Per germline, CDR1 SEHNR and CDR2 FQNEAQ (reference sequence). CDR3 length equals 14 residues. The CDR3 loop reads CASSASGTQETLYF. Written as DNA, the CDR3 is TGTGCCAGCAGCGCTAGCGGGACCCAAGAGACCCTGTACTTC.

This clonotype has ten or more counts. The chain employs TRBV6-2 or TRBV6-3 and TRBJ2-7; 9 nucleotides match TRBD1. The CDR3 is 15 residues long. Per germline, CDR1 MNHEY and CDR2 SVGEGT. The V segment lost 7 bases and the J segment 3 bases; nucleotides outside the gene matches: 10. CDR3 nucleotide sequence: TGTGCCAGCATGGGCCCCCGGACAGGGGTCTACGAGCAGTACTTC. Translated, it gives CASMGPRTGVYEQYF.

This clonotype was counted at least ten times. This chain uses TRBV29-1 with TRBJ1-2; D possibly corresponds to TRBD1 (5 bases). This CDR3 contains 13 residues. Germline assignment: CDR1 SQVTM and CDR2 ANQGSEA. The V end was cut by 1 base, the J end by 2 bases, with 8 bases between. The CDR3 bases are TGCAGCGTTGAAGCCAACAGGAACTATGGCTACACCTTC. It translates to CSVEANRNYGYTF.

Many counts were recorded for this clonotype. The rearrangement joins TRBV12-3 or TRBV12-4 to TRBJ2-7, with D possibly being TRBD1 or TRBD2 (6 bases each). The CDR3 is made up of 13 amino acids. V was pared by 4 bases and J by 2 bases, with 9 bases between. In DNA form, the CDR3 reads TGTGCCAGCAGTTCGGAGGGGGCCTACGAGCAGTACTTC. It codes for CASSSEGAYEQYF.

At least ten counts were recorded for this clonotype. V and J are TRBV15 and TRBJ1-2; tentatively, D is TRBD1 (6 bases). This CDR3 comprises 14 residues. From germline, CDR1 is LNHNV and CDR2 YYDKDF (reference sequence). V was cut by 2 bases and J by 4 bases, with 11 bases left in between. CDR3 loop: CATSRRTESYGYTF. CDR3 DNA sequence: TGTGCCACCAGCAGAAGGACAGAAAGCTATGGCTACACCTTC.

This clonotype was seen many times. The rearrangement joins TRBV3-1 to TRBJ1-1; no reliable D call. The CDR3 spans 15 residues. The germline CDR1 and CDR2 sequences are LGHDT and YNNKEL (reference sequence). V was trimmed by 2 bases and J by 7 bases, leaving 17 bases between them. DNA for the CDR3: TGTGCCAGCAGCCAATTTGACCGGGAAATCAGTGAAGCTTTCTTT. Its translation: CASSQFDREISEAFF.

This clonotype was observed at least ten times. V usage is TRBV19 and J usage is TRBJ1-2; D gene ambiguous. CDR3 length equals 12 residues. Trimming removed 10 bases from V and 2 bases from J, with 11 bases in between. Germline-derived CDR1 and CDR2 are LNHDA and SQIVND (reference sequence). CDR3 amino acids: CATRDGNYGYTF. The CDR3 DNA sequence: TGTGCCACCCGAGACGGGAACTATGGCTACACCTTC.

The table lists this clonotype with many counts. The J gene is TRBJ2-7, the V gene TRBV28; the D gene is possibly TRBD2 (6 bases). V was clipped by 5 bases and J by 4 bases, with 15 bases between them. CDR3 length: 14 residues. CDR1 is MDHEN, CDR2 SYDVKM, per germline. The CDR3 loop is CASSPPGTYYEQYF. In DNA, the CDR3 is TGTGCCAGCAGTCCCCCCGGGACTTATTACGAGCAGTACTTC. The variable domain in full, with the rest retrieved from reference TRBV28 and TRBJ2-7, is DVKVTQSSRYLVKRTGEKVFLECVQDMDHENMFWYRQDPGLGLRLIYFSYDVKMKEKGDIPEGYSVSREKKERFSLILESASTNQTSMYLCASSPPGTYYEQYFGPGTRLTVT.

This clonotype was detected many times. The chain is built from TRBV24-1 and TRBJ2-5; D may correspond to TRBD1 or TRBD2 (5 bases each). CDR3 length: 12 residues. With 9 bases removed from V and 4 bases from J, the gap between germline ends came to 11 bases. Germline loops: CDR1 KGHDR, CDR2 SFDVKD. This CDR3 reads CATGGLTETQYF. The CDR3 DNA reads as TGTGCCACCGGGGGATTGACAGAGACCCAGTACTTC.

This clonotype was recorded at least ten times. CDR3 coding DNA: TGTGCCAGCAGTGACCCGGGACAGGGGAGCTATGGCTACACCTTC. Translation: CASSDPGQGSYGYTF. The gene calls are TRBV6-1 and TRBJ1-2; 10 bases line up with TRBD1. This CDR3 has 15 residues. Trimming removed 3 bases from V and 4 bases from J; junction bases left unmatched: 5. Per germline, CDR1 MNHNS and CDR2 SASEGT.

This clonotype was seen at least ten times. Written as DNA, the CDR3 is TGTGCCAGCATGAGGACAGGGGGCCTCAATCAGCCCCAGCATTTT. Translated, it gives CASMRTGGLNQPQHF. V usage is TRBV6-1 and J usage is TRBJ1-5, with 11 bases matching TRBD1. Germline CDR1 reads MNHNS; CDR2 reads SASEGT. There are 15 residues in the CDR3. V lost 7 bases to trimming and J lost 3 bases; unmatched junction nucleotides: 5.

This clonotype was observed many times. V is TRBV13 and J is TRBJ1-1; D is ambiguous. In germline, CDR1 is PRHDT, CDR2 FYEKMQ (reference sequence). There are 14 residues in the CDR3. The ends were cut back, 3 bases at V and 1 base at J, with 9 bases in the middle. The CDR3 sequence is CASSFGVSNTEAFF. CDR3 nucleotide sequence: TGTGCCAGCAGCTTTGGTGTCTCGAACACTGAAGCTTTCTTT.

This sequence joins TRBV28 and TRBJ2-7; D is ambiguous. The germline CDR1 and CDR2 sequences are MDHEN and SYDVKM. This CDR3 contains 14 residues. V was trimmed by 7 bases and J by 0 bases, leaving 13 bases between them. CDR3 in DNA: TGTGCCAGCACTAAGCTTGAGAGCTCCTACGAGCAGTACTTC. Encoded protein: CASTKLESSYEQYF.